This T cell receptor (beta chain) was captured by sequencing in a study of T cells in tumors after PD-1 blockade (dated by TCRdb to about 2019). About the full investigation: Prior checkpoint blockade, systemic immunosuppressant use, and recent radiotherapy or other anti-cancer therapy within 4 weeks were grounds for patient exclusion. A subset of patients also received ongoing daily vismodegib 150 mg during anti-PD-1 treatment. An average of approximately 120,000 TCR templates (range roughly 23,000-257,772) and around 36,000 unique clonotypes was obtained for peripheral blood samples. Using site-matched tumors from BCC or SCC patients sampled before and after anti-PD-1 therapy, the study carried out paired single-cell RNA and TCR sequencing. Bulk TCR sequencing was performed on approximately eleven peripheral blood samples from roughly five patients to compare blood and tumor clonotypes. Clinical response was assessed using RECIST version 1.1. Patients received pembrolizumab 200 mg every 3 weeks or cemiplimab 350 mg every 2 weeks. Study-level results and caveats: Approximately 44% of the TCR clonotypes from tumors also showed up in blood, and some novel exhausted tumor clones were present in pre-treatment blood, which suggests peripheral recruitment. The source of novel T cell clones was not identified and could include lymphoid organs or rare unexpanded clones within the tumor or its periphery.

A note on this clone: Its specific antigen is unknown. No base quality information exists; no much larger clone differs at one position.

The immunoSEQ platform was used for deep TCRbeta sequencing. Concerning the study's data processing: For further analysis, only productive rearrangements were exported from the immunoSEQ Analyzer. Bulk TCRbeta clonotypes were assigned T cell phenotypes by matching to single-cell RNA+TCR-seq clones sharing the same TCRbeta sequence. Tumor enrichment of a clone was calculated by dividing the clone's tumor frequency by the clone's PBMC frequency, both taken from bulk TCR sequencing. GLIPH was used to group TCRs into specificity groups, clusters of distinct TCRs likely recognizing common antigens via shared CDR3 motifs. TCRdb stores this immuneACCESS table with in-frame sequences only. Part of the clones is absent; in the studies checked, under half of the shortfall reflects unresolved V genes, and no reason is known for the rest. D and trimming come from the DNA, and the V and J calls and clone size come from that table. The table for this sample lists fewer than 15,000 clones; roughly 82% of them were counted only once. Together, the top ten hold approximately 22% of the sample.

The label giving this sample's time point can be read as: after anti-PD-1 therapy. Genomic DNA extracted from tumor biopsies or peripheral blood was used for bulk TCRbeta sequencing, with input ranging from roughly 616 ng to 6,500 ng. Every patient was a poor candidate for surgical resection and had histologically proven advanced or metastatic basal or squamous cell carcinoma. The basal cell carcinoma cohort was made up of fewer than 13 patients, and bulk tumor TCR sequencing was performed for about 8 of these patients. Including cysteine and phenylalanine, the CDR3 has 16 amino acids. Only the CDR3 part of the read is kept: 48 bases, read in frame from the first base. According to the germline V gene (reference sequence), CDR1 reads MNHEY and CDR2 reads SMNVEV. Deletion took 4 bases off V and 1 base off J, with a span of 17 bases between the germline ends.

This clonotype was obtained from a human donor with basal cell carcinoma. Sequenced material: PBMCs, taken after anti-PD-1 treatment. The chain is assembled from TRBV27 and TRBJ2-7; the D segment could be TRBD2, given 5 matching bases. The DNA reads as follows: TGTGCCAGCAGTTCGCGGAGGACGGCTGCTTCCTACGAGCAGTACTTC. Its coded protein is CASSSRRTAASYEQYF.